A selection of T cell receptor beta chains follows, all from one sample in a study of Tregs in tolerant kidney transplant recipients. The table came from immunoSEQ multiplex PCR; TCRdb's copy has only in-frame clones and leaves some out. The sample contains roughly 80,000 clones, roughly 91% of which appear only once. This sample comprised CD4+ T cells from blood (PBMCs), obtained 24 months after the transplant. The receptors originated from a human patient who received a combined kidney and bone marrow transplant. Some T cells may have come from the graft donor. CDR3s include the opening cysteine and the closing phenylalanine or tryptophan. D genes are given only for firm matches. A clone size is listed for some rows: how often the clone was seen (once, few, many), or a class if it is expanded.

DNA,CDR3,D,V,J,size
TGTGCCAGCAGCTTGGATAGGTTTAGGGGCACCATCTCTGGAAACACCATATATTTT,CASSLDRFRGTISGNTIYF,-,TRBV7-9,TRBJ1-3,once
TGTGCCAGCAGCTTAGCGTTTATTAACAGGAACACTGAAGCTTTCTTT,CASSLAFINRNTEAFF,-,TRBV7-6,TRBJ1-1,-
TGTGCCAGCAGTTACCGGGGGGCTAGGGGCTACACCTTC,CASSYRGARGYTF,-,TRBV6-5,TRBJ1-2,-
TGTGCCAGCAGAACCGACTTTTACGAGCAGTACTTC,CASRTDFYEQYF,-,TRBV6-1,TRBJ2-7,-
TGTGCCAGCAGCTTAGGATCACTAGCGGGGAATGAGCAGTTCTTC,CASSLGSLAGNEQFF,TRBD2,TRBV11-3,TRBJ2-1,-
TGTGCCAGCAGCTTTGGGGGCAGAACAGATACGCAGTATTTT,CASSFGGRTDTQYF,-,TRBV7-3,TRBJ2-3,-
TGCAGCGTAACCGGGACAGGGTTGGACGAGCAGTACTTC,CSVTGTGLDEQYF,TRBD1,TRBV29-1,TRBJ2-7,once
TGTGCCAGCGTAGGGGTAGGCCAGCAGTACTTC,CASVGVGQQYF,-,TRBV7-9,TRBJ2-7,-
TGTGCCAGCAGTTACCCAGGGGTAACTAATGAAAAACTGTTTTTT,CASSYPGVTNEKLFF,-,TRBV6-6,TRBJ1-4,-
TGTGCCAGCAGCTTACCCCTAGCGTCCGGGGAGCTGTTTTTT,CASSLPLASGELFF,-,TRBV7-2,TRBJ2-2,-